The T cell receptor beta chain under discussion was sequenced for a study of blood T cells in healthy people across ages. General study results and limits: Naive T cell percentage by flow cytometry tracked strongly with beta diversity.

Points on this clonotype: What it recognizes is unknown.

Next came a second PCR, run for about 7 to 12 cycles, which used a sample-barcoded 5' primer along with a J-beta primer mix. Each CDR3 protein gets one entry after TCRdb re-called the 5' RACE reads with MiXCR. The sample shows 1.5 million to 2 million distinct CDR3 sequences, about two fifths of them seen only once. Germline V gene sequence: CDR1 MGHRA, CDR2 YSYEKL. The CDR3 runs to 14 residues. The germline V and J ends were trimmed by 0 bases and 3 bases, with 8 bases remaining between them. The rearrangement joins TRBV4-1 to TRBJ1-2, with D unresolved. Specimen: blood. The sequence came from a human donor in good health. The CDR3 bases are TGCGCCAGCAGCCAAGACAGGAGCCACTATGGCTACACCTTC. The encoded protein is CASSQDRSHYGYTF.